A single TCR beta chain is shown here with its context. The antigen is not known. One end of the junction fails to match germline, which may point to a read error. Other DNA sequences in the sample encode the same CDR3. Every single patient, without exception, relapsed after autologous stem cell transplantation, and brentuximab vedotin exposure varied. Patients had relapsed/refractory classical Hodgkin lymphoma with complete response, partial response or progressive disease as best response. Here immunoSEQ multiplex PCR was the method, and the copy in TCRdb shows in-frame clones only, minus some. The repertoire holds roughly 13,000 clones, with about 91% as singletons. The data stem from a study of PD-1 blockade in classical Hodgkin lymphoma. The study's findings and limits: Those achieving complete response showed baseline diversity like newly diagnosed patients. Patients who initiated nivolumab within 1 year of ASCT were excluded.

CDR1 and CDR2 from the germline V gene are MNHNS and SASEGT. The CDR3 runs 14 residues. This receptor was obtained from a human donor with classical Hodgkin lymphoma. This chain uses TRBV6-1 with TRBJ2-6; a possible D gene is TRBD2 (7 bases). Here the sequenced sample was peripheral blood mononuclear cells (PBMCs), taken at baseline. CDR3 in amino acids: CASSEGGGANVLTF. Written as DNA, the CDR3 is TGTGCCAGCAGTGAAGGAGGGGGGGCCAACGTCCTGACTTTT.